These 6 T cell receptor beta chains were all obtained from the same sample, sequenced in a study of blood T cell repertoires in COVID-19. Method: immunoSEQ multiplex PCR; TCRdb's copy keeps in-frame clones and lacks some. This sample yields 100,000 to 150,000 clones, of which about 89% are seen a single time; 4.3% belongs to the top ten. Sequenced sample: peripheral blood. All receptors derive from a man aged 60-69 years with COVID-19, enrolled during active disease.

This chain links TRBV9 with TRBJ2-3, with 10 bases lining up with TRBD2. Per the germline V gene, CDR1 is SGDLS and CDR2 is YYNGEE. The CDR3 covers 16 residues. The V and J ends lost 7 bases and 6 bases, in that order; junction bases with no gene match: 14. The CDR3 sequence: CASGKLAGGIRDTQYF. The CDR3, as DNA: TGTGCCAGCGGGAAATTAGCGGGGGGAATCAGGGATACGCAGTATTTT.

The gene calls are TRBV19 and TRBJ1-2; TRBD1 matches 7 bases. J was trimmed by 5 bases and V by 7 bases; bases with no gene match: 4. The CDR3 is 12 amino acids. Germline-derived CDR1 and CDR2 are LNHDA and SQIVND (reference sequence). The CDR3 DNA reads TGTGCCAGTACCCCGGACAGGTATGGCTACACCTTC. Amino acid sequence: CASTPDRYGYTF.

The rearrangement joins TRBV27 to TRBJ1-1, with 8 bases aligning to TRBD1. V lost 5 bases and J lost 5; bases outside the gene matches: 4. Germline V gene sequence: CDR1 MNHEY, CDR2 SMNVEV (reference sequence). The CDR3 runs 13 residues. The CDR3 nucleotides are TGTGCCAGCAGTCGGACAGGGCGAACTGAAGCTTTCTTT. This codes for CASSRTGRTEAFF.

V usage is TRBV2 and J usage is TRBJ1-4, with D possibly being TRBD1 (6 bases). The germline V gene has CDR1 SNHLY and CDR2 FYNNEI. This CDR3 comprises 16 residues. The ends were cut back, 6 bases at V and 1 base at J, with 15 bases in the middle. The CDR3 DNA sequence: TGTGCCAGCAGCACCTCCGGGACACTAACTAATGAAAAACTGTTTTTT. Protein sequence: CASSTSGTLTNEKLFF.

V gene TRBV9 combines with J gene TRBJ2-1; TRBD2 might be the D (6 bases). V was trimmed by 0 bases and J by 7 bases, leaving 8 bases between them. From germline, CDR1 is SGDLS and CDR2 YYNGEE. The CDR3 contains 13 residues. CDR3 in amino acids: CASSVAGENEQFF. The CDR3 DNA is TGTGCCAGCAGCGTAGCGGGGGAAAATGAGCAGTTCTTC.

This clone showed up just a few times. The V and J genes are TRBV24-1 and TRBJ2-1; 7 bases agree with TRBD2. The CDR3 loop spans 14 amino acids. Trimming at V came to 4 bases and at J to 9 bases, leaving 8 bases not matched to a gene. CDR1 is KGHDR and CDR2 is SFDVKD in the germline V gene. CDR3 coding DNA: TGTGCCACCAGTGAGCCCTCTGGGGGGGGTGAGCAGTTCTTC. Protein: CATSEPSGGGEQFF.